This is a list of T cell receptor beta chains from one sample in a study of metastatic and nonmetastatic thyroid tumors. MiXCR was used by TCRdb to re-call the PCR reads. The profile shows tens of thousands of clones, about 24% of them singletons. The sample was tumor tissue. Receptor source: a male donor with papillary thyroid cancer or a benign thyroid nodule (not recorded which). Some clones in this sample may be carry-over from other donors' samples. Each CDR3 is given with its conserved first and last residue. The order of the fields is J gene, clone size, D gene, V gene, CDR3 DNA, CDR3 protein. D genes are given only for firm matches. A clone size is listed for some rows: how often the clone was seen (once, few, many), or a class if it is expanded.

j_gene: TRBJ2-3
abundance: many
d_gene: -
v_gene: TRBV12-3/TRBV12-4
CDR3nt: TGTGCCAGCAGTCTAATGACGATAGCAGATACGCAGTATTTT
CDR3aa: CASSLMTIADTQYF

j_gene: TRBJ1-1
abundance: -
d_gene: -
v_gene: TRBV12-3/TRBV12-4
CDR3nt: TGTGCCAGCAGTGCCCTTTGTACTCTCTCTGAAGCTTTCTTT
CDR3aa: CASSALCTLSEAFF

j_gene: TRBJ2-3
abundance: many
d_gene: -
v_gene: TRBV9
CDR3nt: TGTGCCAGCAGCGTAGAAGGGAGAGATACGCAGTATTTT
CDR3aa: CASSVEGRDTQYF

j_gene: TRBJ1-1
abundance: -
d_gene: -
v_gene: TRBV3-1
CDR3nt: TGTGCCAGCAGCCATTGGGGGGATGGTGGGAACACTGAAGCTTTCTTT
CDR3aa: CASSHWGDGGNTEAFF

j_gene: TRBJ2-2
abundance: -
d_gene: TRBD2
v_gene: TRBV20-1
CDR3nt: TGCAGTTATGGTGTCGGGCGGGAGAGTACCGGGGAGCTGTTTTTT
CDR3aa: CSYGVGRESTGELFF

j_gene: TRBJ2-7
abundance: many
d_gene: -
v_gene: TRBV9
CDR3nt: TGTGCTAGCAGCGTAGAGGGGATGGACTACGAGCAGTACTTC
CDR3aa: CASSVEGMDYEQYF

j_gene: TRBJ1-1
abundance: -
d_gene: TRBD1
v_gene: TRBV28
CDR3nt: TGTGCCAGCAGTTTCTCGGAATACAGGGGTACCACTGAAGCTTTCTTT
CDR3aa: CASSFSEYRGTTEAFF

j_gene: TRBJ2-3
abundance: many
d_gene: TRBD2
v_gene: TRBV10-2
CDR3nt: TGCGCCAGCGCGAAGCGGGAGGGTGCAGATACGCAGTATTTT
CDR3aa: CASAKREGADTQYF

j_gene: TRBJ2-7
abundance: -
d_gene: -
v_gene: TRBV6-1
CDR3nt: TGTGCCAGCAGTGTGCGGAGAGCGTACGAGCAGTACTTC
CDR3aa: CASSVRRAYEQYF

j_gene: TRBJ1-2
abundance: medium-sized
d_gene: -
v_gene: TRBV10-3
CDR3nt: TGTGCCATCAGGAGACAAAACTATGGCTACACCTTC
CDR3aa: CAIRRQNYGYTF

j_gene: TRBJ1-1
abundance: -
d_gene: -
v_gene: TRBV29-1
CDR3nt: TGCAGCGCTGAGATGAACACTGAATCTTTCTTT
CDR3aa: CSAEMNTESFF

j_gene: TRBJ2-2
abundance: -
d_gene: TRBD1
v_gene: TRBV6-1
CDR3nt: TGTGCCAGCATCAGGTCGGGACAGGCCTCCACCGGGGAGCTGTTTTTT
CDR3aa: CASIRSGQASTGELFF

j_gene: TRBJ2-7
abundance: many
d_gene: -
v_gene: TRBV20-1
CDR3nt: TGCAGTGCTAACGGTCCCGTAGGGGAGCAGTACTTC
CDR3aa: CSANGPVGEQYF

j_gene: TRBJ2-2
abundance: many
d_gene: -
v_gene: TRBV29-1
CDR3nt: TGCAGCGTAGGAAATGTGGAACGCGCGAACACCGGGGAGCTGTTTTTT
CDR3aa: CSVGNVERANTGELFF

j_gene: TRBJ1-5
abundance: few
d_gene: TRBD1
v_gene: TRBV6-1
CDR3nt: TGTGCCAGCAGTGAACAGGGGGCCAAGGTTCGGCCCCAGGATTTT
CDR3aa: CASSEQGAKVRPQDF

j_gene: TRBJ1-5
abundance: many
d_gene: -
v_gene: TRBV28
CDR3nt: TGTGCCAGCAGCCCACCCCAGCTGGCCCAGCATTTT
CDR3aa: CASSPPQLAQHF

j_gene: TRBJ1-1
abundance: many
d_gene: -
v_gene: TRBV19
CDR3nt: TGTGCCAGTGCCGAGTGGTCGGGGCCGGTGAACACTGAAGCTTTCTTT
CDR3aa: CASAEWSGPVNTEAFF

j_gene: TRBJ2-1
abundance: many
d_gene: -
v_gene: TRBV7-9
CDR3nt: TGTGCCAGCAGCCAATCCTTAGCGGATCCCTACAATGAGCAGTTCTTC
CDR3aa: CASSQSLADPYNEQFF

j_gene: TRBJ2-1
abundance: medium-sized
d_gene: TRBD2
v_gene: TRBV11-2
CDR3nt: TGTGCCAGCAGCCCGCGACTAGCGGGGAACTACAATGAGCAGTTCTTC
CDR3aa: CASSPRLAGNYNEQFF

j_gene: TRBJ2-7
abundance: medium-sized
d_gene: -
v_gene: TRBV6-1
CDR3nt: TGTGCCAGCAGTTTGACGGGCCCTGCCTACGAGCAGTACTTC
CDR3aa: CASSLTGPAYEQYF

j_gene: TRBJ2-2
abundance: many
d_gene: TRBD2
v_gene: TRBV7-8
CDR3nt: TGTGCCAGCAGCACCCATCGTTCTAGCGGGCGGAACACCGGGGAGCTGTTTTTT
CDR3aa: CASSTHRSSGRNTGELFF

j_gene: TRBJ1-5
abundance: many
d_gene: -
v_gene: TRBV28
CDR3nt: -
CDR3aa: CASSTSSGPQHF

j_gene: TRBJ2-1
abundance: many
d_gene: TRBD2
v_gene: TRBV27
CDR3nt: TGTGCCAGCAGGGGCCTAGCGGGAGGGAGCTCCTACAATGAGCAGTTCTTC
CDR3aa: CASRGLAGGSSYNEQFF

j_gene: TRBJ1-2
abundance: many
d_gene: -
v_gene: TRBV3-1
CDR3nt: TGTGCCAGCAGCCAAAGGGGGGGGGCTCGTAACTATGGCTACACCTTC
CDR3aa: CASSQRGGARNYGYTF

j_gene: TRBJ2-7
abundance: many
d_gene: -
v_gene: TRBV11-2
CDR3nt: TGTGCCAGCAGCTTAGGCCAGGTTAGGGCTAAGCACGAGCAGTACTTC
CDR3aa: CASSLGQVRAKHEQYF

j_gene: TRBJ1-2
abundance: many
d_gene: -
v_gene: TRBV10-2
CDR3nt: TGCGCCAGCAGTCCCGGGGGACCCTATGGCTACACCTTC
CDR3aa: CASSPGGPYGYTF

j_gene: TRBJ2-5
abundance: many
d_gene: TRBD1
v_gene: TRBV7-3
CDR3nt: TGTGCCAGCAGCTTGACAGGGGGGGAGACCCAGTACTTC
CDR3aa: CASSLTGGETQYF

j_gene: TRBJ2-7
abundance: many
d_gene: -
v_gene: TRBV4-1
CDR3nt: TGCGCCAGCAGCCAAGAAGGGAACTCCTACGAGCAGTACTTC
CDR3aa: CASSQEGNSYEQYF

j_gene: TRBJ1-2
abundance: many
d_gene: -
v_gene: TRBV7-2
CDR3nt: TGTGCCAGCAGCTTAGGGTGGGGAGAGGGCGGCTACACCTTC
CDR3aa: CASSLGWGEGGYTF

j_gene: TRBJ2-1
abundance: many
d_gene: TRBD1
v_gene: TRBV6-2/TRBV6-3
CDR3nt: TGTGCCAGCAGCCGCTCCGGGACAGGGGGCCTTGAGCAGTTCTTC
CDR3aa: CASSRSGTGGLEQFF

j_gene: TRBJ2-5
abundance: many
d_gene: -
v_gene: TRBV20-1
CDR3nt: TGCAGTGCTCACAAGGCTCAAGAGACCCAGTACTTC
CDR3aa: CSAHKAQETQYF

j_gene: TRBJ1-5
abundance: many
d_gene: -
v_gene: TRBV6-2/TRBV6-3
CDR3nt: TGTGCCAGCAGTAGGCGGGACACTCTGAGGGTGCCCCAGCATTTT
CDR3aa: CASSRRDTLRVPQHF

j_gene: TRBJ1-1
abundance: few
d_gene: TRBD1
v_gene: TRBV10-3
CDR3nt: TGTGCCATTATGGGGACAGGAGGTGCCACTGAAGCTTTCTTT
CDR3aa: CAIMGTGGATEAFF

j_gene: TRBJ2-6
abundance: many
d_gene: -
v_gene: TRBV4-1
CDR3nt: TGCGCCAGCAGCCAATCGGTGAGTGGCGGGGCCAACGTCCTGACTTTC
CDR3aa: CASSQSVSGGANVLTF

j_gene: TRBJ1-1
abundance: many
d_gene: TRBD1
v_gene: TRBV28
CDR3nt: TGTGCCAGCAGACACTCCGGGACAGGGGGCGGTACTGAAGCTTTCTTT
CDR3aa: CASRHSGTGGGTEAFF

j_gene: TRBJ2-3
abundance: once
d_gene: -
v_gene: TRBV6-2/TRBV6-3
CDR3nt: TGTGCCAGCAGTGGGGCGGTGTCTGATACGCAGTATTTT
CDR3aa: CASSGAVSDTQYF

j_gene: TRBJ2-7
abundance: -
d_gene: TRBD2
v_gene: TRBV20-1
CDR3nt: TGCAGTGCGATTGGACTAGCGGGATCCTACGAGCAGCACTTC
CDR3aa: CSAIGLAGSYEQHF

j_gene: TRBJ2-7
abundance: medium-sized
d_gene: -
v_gene: TRBV20-1
CDR3nt: TGCAGTGCTACTAGGGCTAGTGGTATCAACGAGCAGTACTTC
CDR3aa: CSATRASGINEQYF

j_gene: TRBJ2-7
abundance: -
d_gene: -
v_gene: TRBV4-1
CDR3nt: TGCGCCAGCAGCCAAGAGGGACAATCCTACGAGCAGAACTTC
CDR3aa: CASSQEGQSYEQNF

j_gene: TRBJ2-7
abundance: -
d_gene: TRBD2
v_gene: TRBV10-3
CDR3nt: TGTGCCATCAGTGACATTGTTACTAGCGTGGCCTACGTGCAGTACTTC
CDR3aa: CAISDIVTSVAYVQYF

j_gene: TRBJ2-1
abundance: -
d_gene: TRBD2
v_gene: TRBV20-1
CDR3nt: TGCAGTGCTGCTGCCCGACTAGCGGGAGGCAATGAGCAGTTCTTC
CDR3aa: CSAAARLAGGNEQFF

j_gene: TRBJ1-1
abundance: -
d_gene: -
v_gene: TRBV29-1
CDR3nt: TGCAGCGTGGCGAGGGACACTGAAGCTTTCTTT
CDR3aa: CSVARDTEAFF

j_gene: TRBJ1-2
abundance: many
d_gene: -
v_gene: TRBV28
CDR3nt: TGTGCCATAGGGGGATTCTTGGGCTACACCTTC
CDR3aa: CAIGGFLGYTF

j_gene: TRBJ1-2
abundance: many
d_gene: -
v_gene: TRBV30
CDR3nt: TGTGCCTGCCGGCCAGGGAACGGCTACACCTTC
CDR3aa: CACRPGNGYTF

j_gene: TRBJ2-1
abundance: many
d_gene: -
v_gene: TRBV9
CDR3nt: TGTGCCAGCAGCCCAGGCCCTTACAATGAGCAGTTCTTC
CDR3aa: CASSPGPYNEQFF

j_gene: TRBJ1-1
abundance: -
d_gene: -
v_gene: TRBV5-8
CDR3nt: TGTGCCAGCAGCTTCAGCGGAACGGGAGGCGCTGAAGCTTTCTTT
CDR3aa: CASSFSGTGGAEAFF

j_gene: TRBJ2-3
abundance: many
d_gene: -
v_gene: TRBV4-2
CDR3nt: TGTGCCAGCAGCCAAGATGTGGAGATCGGGATCAATACGCAGTATTTT
CDR3aa: CASSQDVEIGINTQYF

j_gene: TRBJ2-1
abundance: many
d_gene: TRBD2
v_gene: TRBV9
CDR3nt: TGTGCCAGCAGCCCCCGCTCCGACGGAGCGGGAGTTGGGAATGAGCAGTTCTTC
CDR3aa: CASSPRSDGAGVGNEQFF

j_gene: TRBJ1-1
abundance: many
d_gene: TRBD1
v_gene: TRBV28
CDR3nt: TGTGCCAGCAGTAGACAGGGGGCCAGGGCTTTCTTT
CDR3aa: CASSRQGARAFF

j_gene: TRBJ2-7
abundance: many
d_gene: -
v_gene: TRBV7-9
CDR3nt: TGTGCCAGCAGCCATGAGACAGGATCCTACGAGCAGTACTTC
CDR3aa: CASSHETGSYEQYF

j_gene: TRBJ2-3
abundance: many
d_gene: -
v_gene: TRBV18
CDR3nt: TGTGCCAGCTCACGGGGACTCGGAACAGATACGCAGTATTTT
CDR3aa: CASSRGLGTDTQYF

j_gene: TRBJ2-1
abundance: -
d_gene: -
v_gene: TRBV6-1
CDR3nt: TGTGCCAGCAGTCCCAGGTGCCCTGCAATGGAGCAGTTCTTC
CDR3aa: CASSPRCPAMEQFF

j_gene: TRBJ1-4
abundance: medium-sized
d_gene: -
v_gene: TRBV6-1
CDR3nt: TGTGCCAGCAGTGATAGGTCGGCAGGGGATGAAAAACTGTTTTTT
CDR3aa: CASSDRSAGDEKLFF

j_gene: TRBJ2-6
abundance: many
d_gene: -
v_gene: TRBV7-2
CDR3nt: TGTGCCAGCAGCCCGACCTCCCACTCTGGGGCCAACGTCCTGACTTTC
CDR3aa: CASSPTSHSGANVLTF